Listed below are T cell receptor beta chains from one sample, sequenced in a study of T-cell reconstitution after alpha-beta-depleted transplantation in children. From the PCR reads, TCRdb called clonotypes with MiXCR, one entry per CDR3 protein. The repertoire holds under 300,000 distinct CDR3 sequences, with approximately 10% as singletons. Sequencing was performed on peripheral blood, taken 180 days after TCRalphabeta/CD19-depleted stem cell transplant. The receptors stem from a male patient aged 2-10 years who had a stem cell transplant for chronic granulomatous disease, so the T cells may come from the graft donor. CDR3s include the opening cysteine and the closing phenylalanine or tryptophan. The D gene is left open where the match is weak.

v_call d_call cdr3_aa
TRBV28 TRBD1 CASSLSQGQGAIYGYTF
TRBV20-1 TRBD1 CSATGTGGSPLHF
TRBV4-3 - CASSQDLVEGGTQYF
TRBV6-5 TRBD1 CASSYSWGTGTYEQYF
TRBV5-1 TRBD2 CASSLPRSLSGRDYNEQFF
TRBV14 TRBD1 CASSQRQGETTEAFF
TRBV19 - CASSIFGGGKYEQYF
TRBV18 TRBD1 CASSPLPGGQPQHF
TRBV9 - CASSAGHLEETQYF
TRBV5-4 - CASSATSFGANVLTF
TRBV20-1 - CSARSQWRYEQYF
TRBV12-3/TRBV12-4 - CASSFRQFAYEQYF
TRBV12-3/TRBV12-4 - CASSQQGNYGYTF
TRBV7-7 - CASSLALVGRETQYF
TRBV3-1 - CASSQDRVYEQYF
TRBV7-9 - CASSKQVIYTGELFF
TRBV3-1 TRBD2 CASSRTYRAAGGDEQFF
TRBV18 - CASSPPQETQYF
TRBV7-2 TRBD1 CASSTTGPAGNQPQHF
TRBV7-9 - CASSPDGPEEETQYF
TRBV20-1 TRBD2 CSANGLAGVYEQYF
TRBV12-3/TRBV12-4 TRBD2 CASSFGLAEDTQYF
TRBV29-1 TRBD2 CSVEVRGGYEQYF
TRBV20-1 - CSARATRTEAFF
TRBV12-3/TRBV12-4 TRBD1 CASRTTGENSPLHF
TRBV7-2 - CASSLSRGQETQYF
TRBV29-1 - CSVERWETQYF
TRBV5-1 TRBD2 CASSFGGSSTDTQYF
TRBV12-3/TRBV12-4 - CASSLGISSGNTIYF
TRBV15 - CATSRIRPAVVSTDTQYF
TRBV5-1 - CASSLLAGTYYGYTF
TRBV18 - CASSTPFRDVTGELFF
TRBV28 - CASSFVGRRLFVSGANVLTF
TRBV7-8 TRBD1 CASRDRAEETQYF
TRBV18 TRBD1 CASSQGVSYEQSF
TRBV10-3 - CAISVPGTRSSYEQYF
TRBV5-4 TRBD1 CASSLGYFGTGHTGELFF
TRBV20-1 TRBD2 CSARPLSSGAYTGELFF
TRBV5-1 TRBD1 CASSKGQGIYEQYF
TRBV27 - CASSTPQNIGSYTF
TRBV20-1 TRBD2 CSARVTSGADTQYF
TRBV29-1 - CSVEDLRASSSYNEQFF
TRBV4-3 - CASSQEQWSLSGNTIYF
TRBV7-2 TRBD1 CASSFDRGVDEQYF
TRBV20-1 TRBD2 CSAQFTSGNYEQYF
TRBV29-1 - CSVERGVGELFF
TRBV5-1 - CASSLVGQTYNSPLHF
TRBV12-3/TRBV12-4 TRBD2 CASRTTSGGGTQYF
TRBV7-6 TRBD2 CASSPVSGTSGQYF
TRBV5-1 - CASSLDSSQPQHF
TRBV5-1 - CASSLTVGRMNTEAFF
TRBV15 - CATSRDYTEAFF
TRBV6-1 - CASGGAVGETQYF
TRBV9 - CASSVAGFNTGELFF
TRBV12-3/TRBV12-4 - CASSLVLASPQYF
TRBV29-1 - CSVVAGQETQYF
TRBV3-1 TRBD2 CASCQTPQSGRRNEQYF
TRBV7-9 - CASTQNVGQNTEAFF